Given below is one T cell receptor (beta chain) in context. Its antigen is unknown. No clone much larger than this one lies a single base away; base qualities are absent. Instrument used: Illumina NovaSeq 6000. cDNA libraries for TCRalpha and TCRbeta were prepared by 5'RACE using constant-segment primers, with sample barcodes and unique molecular identifiers added. Trizol reagent was used to extract RNA from every sample. Library amplification was performed in two PCR steps, and a second sample barcode and Illumina TruSeq adapters were introduced in the second step. The libraries were sequenced on an Illumina NovaSeq using 2 x 150 bp paired-end reads. Turning to the authors' computational methods: With migec v1.2.7, reads were demultiplexed and then collapsed into UMI-guided consensus sequences. Using mixcr v2.1.11, UMI consensuses were aligned to TRA and TRB V and J templates and then assembled into clonotypes. Clonotypes were classified as expanded or contracted when called significant by both edgeR and NoisET, with noise models trained on biological replicates. For edgeR calls, the cutoffs were a false discovery rate-adjusted p below 0.01 and a log2 fold-change threshold of 1. As an exploratory analysis of dynamics, max-normalized trajectories of the 1000 most abundant clonotypes were examined with PCA combined with hierarchical clustering. Each responding clone was given a CD4 or CD8 phenotype based on the CD4+ and CD8+ repertoires, which had been sequenced separately. Using fastp at Q25 and MiXCR, TCRdb reprocessed the public reads and kept productive beta chains. All rows with the same CDR3 protein become a single entry with the most common DNA and genes. None of the V and J calls come from the authors' own analysis; TCRdb made them. For this sample there are about 110,000 distinct CDR3 sequences; 14% appear just once. Approximately 43% of the sample rests with the top ten.

The source of the sample is a study of T-cell memory formation after mild COVID-19 (dated by TCRdb to about 2021). In the study overall: TCR sequence clusters from the two donors were largely donor specific. Two young, previously healthy adult volunteers, one female and one male, were included in the cohort. In a couple of donors, T-cell clones that expanded and contracted after mild COVID-19 were followed by sequencing TCRalpha and TCRbeta repertoires longitudinally. The full study reports these points: Only a couple of mild cases were covered in the study, and larger cohorts including severe cases with pre-infection samples were considered necessary. Contracting CD4+ clones turned up mainly in the CM and EM memory subsets, whereas EMRA was where CD8+ clones were enriched. Some responding clones were detected in pre-infection memory, which suggested that pre-existing cross-reactive memory T cells had joined the SARS-CoV-2 response. Whether the second-wave clones peaking on day 37 were SARS-CoV-2 specific was not confirmed. Clones contracting from day 15 to 85 had balanced CD4/CD8 phenotypes, while a second wave expanding from day 15 to 37 was biased towards CD4+.

PBMCs were isolated by Ficoll-Paque density gradient centrifugation. Sequences LGHNA (CDR1) and YSLEER (CDR2) are obtained from the germline V gene. V is cut back by 4 bases and J by 1 base, with 5 bases in the junction unmatched. The CDR3 covers 16 residues, taking in both the cysteine and the phenylalanine. Only the CDR3 region is kept as DNA, spanning 48 bases read in frame from base 1. This sequence originates from a man aged 18 to 30 who had mild COVID-19 (a few samples of this study predate the infection). The sample titles of this study are shuffled in the database, so cell type and time point are left out; the donor was told from shared clones. Input material: PBMCs or a T cell subset sorted from them (not recorded which). This sequence uses TRBV4-3 and TRBJ2-7; the junction holds 12 bases that match TRBD2. Here is the DNA: TGCGCCAGCAGCCGGGGGACTAGCGGGTCGTCCTACGAGCAGTACTTC. It encodes CASSRGTSGSSYEQYF.